This T cell receptor beta chain was obtained from a study of tissue T cells after allogeneic stem cell transplantation. Repertoires were generated with immunoSEQ multiplex PCR, while TCRdb's copy carries only in-frame clones and drops some. The sample contains 35,000 to 50,000 clones, 80% to 95% of which appear only once. Points on this clone: Its target is unknown. The junction does not match germline at one end; this may be a read error.

General study results and limits: In patients and mice, blood and spleen missed much of tissue repertoire. Limitations included a small, clinically heterogeneous cohort and limited sampling depth.

The length of the CDR3 is 15 residues. Germline-derived CDR1 and CDR2 are SSHAT and FNYEAQ (reference sequence). The TCR comes from a woman aged 40 to 75 who later had graft-versus-host disease after an allogeneic stem cell transplant. J is TRBJ2-2 and V is TRBV7-7, with 7 bases lining up with TRBD2. Source: blood, taken before transplantation. DNA of the CDR3: TGTGCTAGCAGCCCCTCAGCGGGACGCACCGGGGAGCTGTTTTTT. It encodes CASSPSAGRTGELFF.